This TCR beta chain is from a study of control samples from healthy donors and cancer patients. Trimming took off 0 bases at V and 11 bases at J, with 16 bases between the two ends. CDR1 SGHTA and CDR2 FQGNSA come from the germline V gene. The CDR3 totals 14 residues. Assay used: immunoSEQ multiplex PCR; TCRdb lists only in-frame clones, some missing. Here the sample spans around 120,000 clones, around 87% being singletons. Sequences were obtained from blood. The clonotype was recovered from a man in his 60s in good health. The chain couples TRBV7-2 to TRBJ1-1; maybe TRBD1 (5 bases). CDR3 in amino acids: CASSLASGSGGAFF. The CDR3 coding sequence is TGTGCCAGCAGCTTAGCGTCGGGATCCGGGGGGGCTTTCTTT.